The 26 T cell receptor beta chains presented below share a single source sample, sequenced in a study of blood T cell repertoires in COVID-19. Some clones are missing from TCRdb's copy, which holds only in-frame ones; the method was immunoSEQ multiplex PCR. The profile shows a few hundred thousand clones, about 86% of them singletons. The sample was peripheral blood. These receptor sequences come from a person aged 70 to 85 with COVID-19, enrolled during active disease.

This chain links TRBV7-3 with TRBJ1-1; TRBD1 matches at 8 bases. Germline trimming cut 3 bases from V and 7 bases from J; bases unmatched to any gene: 4. The germline V gene has CDR1 SGHTA and CDR2 FQGTGA. This CDR3 spans 13 amino acids. The CDR3 coding sequence is TGTGCCAGCAGCTTCACAGGACAGGGTGAAGCTTTCTTT. Its translation: CASSFTGQGEAFF.

The chain employs TRBV19 and TRBJ1-5; maybe TRBD1 (6 bases). Germline V gene sequence: CDR1 LNHDA, CDR2 SQIVND (reference sequence). The V end lost 8 bases, the J end lost 1 base, and 15 bases lay between the germline ends. The CDR3 is 15 amino acids. The CDR3 nucleotides are TGTGCCAGTCGATCCTTACAGGGAAGCAATCAGCCCCAGCATTTT. This encodes CASRSLQGSNQPQHF.

The rearrangement uses TRBV13 and TRBJ2-7; D may be TRBD1 (7 bases). The length of the CDR3 is 18 residues. The germline V and J ends were trimmed by 6 bases and 0 bases, with 24 bases remaining between them. Germline CDR1 PRHDT, CDR2 FYEKMQ (reference sequence). The CDR3 sequence is CASRGGASGQDSSYEQYF. The CDR3 region has the DNA TGTGCCAGCAGAGGAGGGGCCTCCGGACAGGACAGCTCCTACGAGCAGTACTTC.

This clone has just a few counts. The chain uses TRBV18 and TRBJ2-7, with D perhaps matching TRBD2 (5 bases). V lost 2 bases and J 0 bases, leaving 8 bases between the germline ends. This CDR3 region has 14 residues. The germline V gene encodes CDR1 KGHSH and CDR2 LQKENI. The CDR3 nucleotides are TGTGCCAGCTCACCAGGACTGGACTCCTACGAGCAGTACTTC. It codes for CASSPGLDSYEQYF.

The chain couples TRBV27 to TRBJ2-1, with 7 bases matching TRBD2. Germline V gene data show CDR1 as MNHEY and CDR2 as SMNVEV (reference sequence). The CDR3 is made up of 14 amino acids. J gave up 7 bases and V 3 bases, and 6 bases lay outside the gene matches. For the CDR3, the DNA is TGTGCCAGCAGTTTGACGGGAGGCATAAATGAGCAGTTCTTC. Encoded protein: CASSLTGGINEQFF.

The table lists this clone with a count of one. This rearrangement joins TRBV5-4 to TRBJ1-1; perhaps TRBD1 as D (6 bases). V gave up 1 base and J gave up 1 base, with 11 bases separating them. The CDR3 sequence is 15 residues long. Germline V gene data show CDR1 as SGHNT and CDR2 as YYREEE (reference sequence). The CDR3 here is CASSLLGASNTEAFF. The CDR3 DNA reads as TGTGCCAGCAGCTTGTTGGGGGCCTCGAACACTGAAGCTTTCTTT.

The gene calls are TRBV11-3 and TRBJ2-2; D remains ambiguous. Germline CDR1 and CDR2: SGHNT and YENEEA. V was clipped by 2 bases and J by 4 bases, with 5 bases between them. The CDR3 consists of 13 residues. The CDR3 sequence is CASSLSSTGELFF. CDR3 coding DNA: TGTGCCAGCAGCTTATCTAGCACCGGGGAGCTGTTTTTT.

The chain employs TRBV2 and TRBJ1-6; the match to TRBD1 covers 7 bases. Germline V gene data show CDR1 as SNHLY and CDR2 as FYNNEI. This CDR3 is 15 amino acids long. With 10 bases clipped from V and 5 bases from J, the junction kept 11 bases outside the gene matches. The DNA for the CDR3 is TGTGCCACCCTCCTGGGGGACAGAGATAATTCACCCCTCCACTTT. Its translation is CATLLGDRDNSPLHF.

Only one count was recorded for this clone. The gene calls are TRBV7-2 and TRBJ2-1; possibly TRBD1 for D (5 bases). CDR3 length: 14 residues. Germline values: CDR1 SGHTA, CDR2 FQGNSA. The V and J ends lost 3 bases and 3 bases respectively, with 9 bases between them. The CDR3 sequence: CASSFRGYYNEQFF. The CDR3 region has the DNA TGTGCCAGCAGCTTTAGGGGATACTACAATGAGCAGTTCTTC.

This chain connects TRBV5-8 to TRBJ2-1; D call uncertain. Germline V gene sequence: CDR1 SGHTS, CDR2 YDEGEE. Trimming removed 5 bases from V and 4 bases from J, with 4 bases in between. The CDR3 has 11 residues. The CDR3 sequence is CASRLYNEQFF. The CDR3, as DNA: TGTGCCAGCAGGCTATACAATGAGCAGTTCTTC.

The chain recombines TRBV5-1 with TRBJ2-1; maybe TRBD2 (5 bases). The V gene's germline CDR1 is SGHRS and CDR2 YFSETQ. Trimming cost V 0 bases and J 4 bases, with 11 bases left between them. This CDR3 comprises 15 residues. CDR3 sequence reads: CASSLVPRGYNEQFF. DNA of the CDR3: TGCGCCAGCAGCTTGGTGCCTAGAGGGTACAATGAGCAGTTCTTC. The full variable domain, in which reference TRBV5-1 and TRBJ2-1 provide the parts outside the CDR3, is KAGVTQTPRYLIKTRGQQVTLSCSPISGHRSVSWYQQTPGQGLQFLFEYFSETQRNKGNFPGRFSGRQFSNSRSEMNVSTLELGDSALYLCASSLVPRGYNEQFFGPGTRLTVL.

The chain is built from TRBV28 and TRBJ1-5; D call uncertain. The V and J ends lost 7 bases and 0 bases respectively, with 7 bases between them. Looked up from germline, CDR1 is MDHEN and CDR2 is SYDVKM. The CDR3 contains 13 residues. Here the CDR3 reads CASTRFSNQPQHF. DNA of the CDR3: TGTGCCAGCACGCGTTTTAGCAATCAGCCCCAGCATTTT.

The CDR3 protein is CASSLGAENTEAFF. The CDR3 region has the DNA TGCGCCAGCAGCTTGGGGGCAGAGAACACTGAAGCTTTCTTT. The genes are TRBV5-1 and TRBJ1-1, with D unresolved. The CDR3 loop spans 14 amino acids. Trimming shortened V by 0 bases and J by 1 base, and 7 bases separated the two germline ends. CDR1 and CDR2 (germline): SGHRS, YFSETQ.

V gene TRBV7-6 combines with J gene TRBJ2-2, with 11 bases lining up with TRBD2. This CDR3 has 20 residues. Germline CDR1 reads SGHVS; CDR2 reads FNYEAQ. Trimming cost V 1 base and J 1 base; bases outside gene matches: 11. The CDR3 sequence is CASSLEYRLAGTQNTGELFF. The DNA of the CDR3 is TGTGCCAGCAGCTTAGAGTACAGACTAGCGGGAACCCAGAACACCGGGGAGCTGTTTTTT.

The chain links TRBV3-1 (or the pseudogene TRBV3-2) to TRBJ2-5, with TRBD2 matching 9 bases. The CDR3 runs to 16 residues. V shed 1 base and J 3 bases; nucleotides not matched to a gene: 6. Looked up from germline, CDR1 is LGHDT and CDR2 is YNNKEL (reference sequence). The CDR3 sequence is CASSQAAGGREETQYF. The CDR3 DNA sequence: TGTGCCAGCAGCCAAGCGGCGGGGGGGCGGGAAGAGACCCAGTACTTC.

Concerning this clone: Distinct nucleotide sequences in the sample also encode this CDR3. The genes are TRBV20-1 and TRBJ1-1; possibly TRBD1 for D (5 bases). The CDR3 has 11 amino acids. Germline V gene lookup returns CDR1 DFQATT and CDR2 SNEGSKA (reference sequence). V shed 6 bases and J shed 2 bases, with 7 bases lying between them. The CDR3 coding sequence is TGCAGTGCCAGGGTAAACACTGAAGCTTTCTTT. Translated: CSARVNTEAFF.

The V and J genes are TRBV11-3 and TRBJ2-5; D may be TRBD1 (6 bases). The CDR3 is made up of 14 amino acids. Germline CDR1 and CDR2: SGHNT and YENEEA. Deletions cut 5 bases from V and 7 bases from J, with 17 bases between. CDR3 in DNA: TGTGCCAGCAGCGCAGGGTCAGGGGAAGGGACCCAGTACTTC. It yields the protein CASSAGSGEGTQYF.

This chain links TRBV29-1 with TRBJ1-3, with D possibly matching TRBD1 (6 bases). V lost 8 bases to trimming and J lost 1 base, with 12 bases between them. The CDR3 extends over 13 amino acids. Per germline, CDR1 SQVTM and CDR2 ANQGSEA. The CDR3: CSIGTSSGNTIYF. Here the CDR3 DNA reads TGCAGCATCGGGACATCGTCTGGAAACACCATATATTTT.

Concerning this clone itself: Mismatch with germline at one junction end may stem from a read error. The chain combines TRBV6-6 with TRBJ1-2; a possible D gene is TRBD1 (6 bases). The germline gives CDR1 MNHNY, CDR2 SVGAGI (reference sequence). The CDR3 is 12 residues long. The CDR3 here is CASSYSAGTPDF. Here the CDR3 DNA reads TGTGCCAGCAGTTACTCGGCCGGGACACCGGACTTC.

The J gene is TRBJ2-7, the V gene TRBV11-1; 8 bases map to TRBD1. Trimming took 1 base from V and 3 from J; bases not matched to a gene: 5. CDR1 is SGHAT and CDR2 is FQDESV in the germline V gene (reference sequence). CDR3 length: 15 amino acids. Written as DNA, the CDR3 is TGTGCCAGCAGCTTAGGACAGGGGCGTTACTACGAGCAGTACTTC. Protein: CASSLGQGRYYEQYF.

For the CDR3, the DNA is TGTGCCAGCAGTTACTCGAGGGACATGCGTCAGCCCCAGCATTTT. Residues: CASSYSRDMRQPQHF. The V gene is TRBV6-5, the J gene TRBJ1-5, with D perhaps matching TRBD1 (6 bases). V gave up 0 bases and J gave up 6 bases, with 12 bases separating them. Per the germline V gene, CDR1 is MNHEY and CDR2 is SVGAGI. The CDR3 has 15 residues.

This clone was picked up one time. The chain has TRBV6-5 and TRBJ2-2; D unresolved. The CDR3 consists of 13 residues. Germline V gene data show CDR1 as MNHEY and CDR2 as SVGAGI. The germline V and J ends were trimmed by 6 bases and 4 bases, with 9 bases remaining between them. CDR3 DNA sequence: TGTGCCAGCAGCCCCAGAGGCACCGGGGAGCTGTTTTTT. This sequence encodes CASSPRGTGELFF.

The CDR3 DNA sequence: TGTGCCTGGAGTGTCCCGGGACAGGTTAGCAATCAGCCCCAGCATTTT. This sequence encodes CAWSVPGQVSNQPQHF. This rearrangement joins TRBV30 to TRBJ1-5, with TRBD1 matching over 8 bases. The CDR3 is 16 amino acids. Germline CDR1 GTSNPN, CDR2 SVGIG (reference sequence). V was clipped by 0 bases and J by 0 bases; unmatched bases: 4.

The chain uses TRBV5-8 and TRBJ2-3; D is ambiguous. In germline, CDR1 is SGHTS, CDR2 YDEGEE. This CDR3 spans 15 amino acids. V lost 1 base and J 1 base, leaving 10 bases between the germline ends. The CDR3 bases are TGTGCCAGCAGCTTGTCCCAGGCTGGCACAGATACGCAGTATTTT. Its protein is CASSLSQAGTDTQYF.

V is TRBV11-2 and J is TRBJ2-1, with D perhaps TRBD2 (5 bases). CDR3 size: 14 residues. Germline values: CDR1 SGHAT, CDR2 FQNNGV. V was clipped by 1 base and J by 4 bases, with 8 bases between them. Written as DNA, the CDR3 is TGTGCCAGCAGCTTAGCCAGGACTTACAATGAGCAGTTCTTC. The encoded protein is CASSLARTYNEQFF.

The genes are TRBV6-2 or TRBV6-3 and TRBJ2-2, with D uncertain. The CDR3 loop spans 13 amino acids. Germline values: CDR1 MNHEY, CDR2 SVGEGT. The ends were cut back, 2 bases at V and 5 bases at J, with 6 bases in the middle. As DNA, the CDR3 is TGTGCCAGCAGTTACATCAGGACCGGGGAGCTGTTTTTT. It codes for CASSYIRTGELFF.